The subject of this entry is one T cell receptor (beta chain). The sample originates from a study of blood T cell repertoires in COVID-19. Germline V gene data show CDR1 as SGHRS and CDR2 as YFSETQ. V dropped 4 bases and J dropped 4 bases, with 18 bases sitting between them. This CDR3 spans 15 amino acids. Here immunoSEQ multiplex PCR was the method, and the copy in TCRdb shows in-frame clones only, minus some. The sample contains some 120,000 clones, 80% of which appear only once. Sequencing was done on a sample of peripheral blood. The J gene is TRBJ2-7, the V gene TRBV5-1, with a tentative D call TRBD1 (7 bases). This TCR was sampled from a man aged 70-80 years with acute or convalescent COVID-19. CDR3 sequence: CASSPGEGGLYEQYF. The CDR3 region has the DNA TGCGCCAGCAGCCCGGGAGAAGGGGGCCTTTACGAGCAGTACTTC.